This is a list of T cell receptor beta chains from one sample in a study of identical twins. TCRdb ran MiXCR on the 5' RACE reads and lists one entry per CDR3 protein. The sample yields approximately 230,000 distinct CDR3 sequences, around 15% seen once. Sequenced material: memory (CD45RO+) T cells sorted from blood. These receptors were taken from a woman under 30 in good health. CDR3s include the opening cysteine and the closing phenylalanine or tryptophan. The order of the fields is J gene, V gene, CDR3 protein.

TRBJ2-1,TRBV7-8,CASSLWDRGNEQFF
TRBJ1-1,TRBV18,CASSPGTATFEAFF
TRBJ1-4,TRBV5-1,CASSELGGPGRRLFF
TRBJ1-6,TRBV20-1,CSASVRGRGVGSPLHF
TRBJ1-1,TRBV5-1,CASREAGGAGKGEAFF
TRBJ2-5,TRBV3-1,CASSQGRGGQETQYF
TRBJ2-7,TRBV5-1,CASSPEPRIGDEQYF
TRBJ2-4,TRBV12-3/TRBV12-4,CASSMGLAEPGLAKNIQYF
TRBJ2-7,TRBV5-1,CASSRETGSYEQYF
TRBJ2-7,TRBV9,CASSPSKAVLEQYF
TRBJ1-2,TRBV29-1,CSVEGGRGAWDGYTF
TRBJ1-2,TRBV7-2,CASSDTGGRGGYTF
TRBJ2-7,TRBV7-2,CASSLALLWEQYF
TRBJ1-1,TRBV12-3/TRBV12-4,CASSLALGAEAFF
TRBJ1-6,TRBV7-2,CASSLGQGSPLHF
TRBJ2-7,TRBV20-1,CSARQGLAFDEQYF
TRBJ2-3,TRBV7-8,CASSFRTSGSGSSTDTQYF
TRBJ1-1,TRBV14,CASSQEWRTEAFF
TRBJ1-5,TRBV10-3,CAISSSASNQPQHF
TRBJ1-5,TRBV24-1,CATSAGHNQPQHF
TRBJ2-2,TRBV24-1,CATSVTRQGSNTGELFF
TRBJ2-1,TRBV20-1,CSARGSYEQFF
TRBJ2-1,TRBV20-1,CSARWGASSYNEQFF
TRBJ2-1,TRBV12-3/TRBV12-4,CASSQTSGRLF
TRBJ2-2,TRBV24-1,CATSDSRAGELFF
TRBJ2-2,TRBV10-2,CASRTYRASNTGELFF
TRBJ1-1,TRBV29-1,CSVRGQGTEAFF
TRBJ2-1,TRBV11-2,CASSPLAGGINEQFF
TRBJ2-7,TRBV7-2,CASSSAEGSGYEQYF
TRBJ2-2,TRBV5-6,CASSFGVLTWALLF